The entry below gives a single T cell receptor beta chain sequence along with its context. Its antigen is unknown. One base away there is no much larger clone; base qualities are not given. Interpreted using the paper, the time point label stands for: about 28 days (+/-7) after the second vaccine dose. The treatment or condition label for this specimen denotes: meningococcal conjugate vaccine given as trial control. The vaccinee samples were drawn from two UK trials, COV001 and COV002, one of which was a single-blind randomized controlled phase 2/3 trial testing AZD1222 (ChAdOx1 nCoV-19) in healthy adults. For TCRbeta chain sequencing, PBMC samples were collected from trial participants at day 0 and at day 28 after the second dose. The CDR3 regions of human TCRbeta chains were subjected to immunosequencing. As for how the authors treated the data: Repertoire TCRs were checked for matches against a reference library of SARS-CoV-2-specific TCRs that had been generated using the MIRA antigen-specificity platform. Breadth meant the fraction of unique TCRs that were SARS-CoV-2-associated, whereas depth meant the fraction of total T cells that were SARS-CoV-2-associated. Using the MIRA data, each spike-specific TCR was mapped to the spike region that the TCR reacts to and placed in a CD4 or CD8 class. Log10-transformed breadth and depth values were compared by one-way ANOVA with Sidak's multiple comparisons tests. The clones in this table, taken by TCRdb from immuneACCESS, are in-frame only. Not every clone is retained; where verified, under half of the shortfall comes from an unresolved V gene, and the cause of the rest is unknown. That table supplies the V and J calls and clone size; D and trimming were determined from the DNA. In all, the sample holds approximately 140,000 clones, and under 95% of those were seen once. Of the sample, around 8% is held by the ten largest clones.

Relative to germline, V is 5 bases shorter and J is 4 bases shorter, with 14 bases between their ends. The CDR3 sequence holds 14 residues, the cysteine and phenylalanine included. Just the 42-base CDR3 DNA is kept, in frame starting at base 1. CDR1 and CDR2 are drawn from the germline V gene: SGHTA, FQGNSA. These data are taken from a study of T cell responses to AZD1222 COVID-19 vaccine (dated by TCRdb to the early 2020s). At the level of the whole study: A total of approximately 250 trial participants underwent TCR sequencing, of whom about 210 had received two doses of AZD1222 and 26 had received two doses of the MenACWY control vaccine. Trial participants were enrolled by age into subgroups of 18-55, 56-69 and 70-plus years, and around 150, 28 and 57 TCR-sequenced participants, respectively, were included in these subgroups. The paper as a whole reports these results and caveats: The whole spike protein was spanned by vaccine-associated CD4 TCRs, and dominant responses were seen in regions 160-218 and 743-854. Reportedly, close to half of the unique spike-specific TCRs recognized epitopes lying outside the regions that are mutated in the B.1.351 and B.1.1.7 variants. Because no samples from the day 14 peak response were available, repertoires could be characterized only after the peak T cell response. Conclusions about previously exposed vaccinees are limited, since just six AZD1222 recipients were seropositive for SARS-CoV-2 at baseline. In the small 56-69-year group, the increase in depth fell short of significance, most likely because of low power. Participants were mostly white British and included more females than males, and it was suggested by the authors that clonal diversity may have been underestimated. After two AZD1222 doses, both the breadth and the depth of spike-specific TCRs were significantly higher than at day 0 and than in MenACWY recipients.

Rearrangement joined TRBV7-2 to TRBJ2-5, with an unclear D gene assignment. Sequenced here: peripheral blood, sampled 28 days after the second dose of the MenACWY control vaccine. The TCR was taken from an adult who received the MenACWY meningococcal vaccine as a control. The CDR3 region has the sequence CASSLGSPPETQYF. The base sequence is TGTGCCAGCAGCCTTGGCAGTCCTCCAGAGACCCAGTACTTC.